Below are 17 T cell receptor beta chains sequenced from a single sample in a study of cytomegalovirus exposure and HLA in healthy donors. The PCR employed 60 Vbeta primers together with 13 Jbeta primers. TCRdb keeps only in-frame clones here, not all; method: immunoSEQ multiplex PCR. Among more than 95,000 clones, around 80% were seen once, and the ten largest hold 1.1%. The sample consisted of PBMCs. Receptors were obtained from a woman aged 30 to 39 in good health and CMV-seronegative.

In this sample, this clone turned up a few times. The J gene is TRBJ2-1, the V gene TRBV5-8; 14 nucleotides agree with TRBD2. The V and J ends lost 4 bases and 8 bases, in that order; junction bases with no gene match: 5. Germline V gives CDR1 SGHTS, CDR2 YDEGEE. The CDR3 is 15 amino acids. CDR3 sequence: CASSQGLAGAHEQFF. The CDR3, as DNA: TGTGCCAGCAGCCAGGGACTAGCGGGAGCTCATGAGCAGTTCTTC.

The rearrangement links TRBV4-1 to TRBJ2-2; 15 bases agree with TRBD2. Germline assignment: CDR1 MGHRA and CDR2 YSYEKL. Trimming cost V 1 base and J 2 bases; bases outside gene matches: 8. The CDR3 runs to 20 residues. CDR3 sequence reads: CASSQVGLAGGGYNTGELFF. Written as DNA, the CDR3 is TGCGCCAGCAGCCAAGTGGGACTAGCGGGGGGCGGGTATAACACCGGGGAGCTGTTTTTT.

The chain uses TRBV19 and TRBJ2-1; D is unresolved. This CDR3 has 13 amino acids. The germline V gene has CDR1 LNHDA and CDR2 SQIVND (reference sequence). V lost 3 bases and J 3 bases, leaving 6 bases between the germline ends. The CDR3 coding sequence is TGTGCCAGTAGTATCACACGCTACAATGAGCAGTTCTTC. It translates to CASSITRYNEQFF.

This rearrangement joins TRBV19 to TRBJ2-5; TRBD2 aligns across 10 bases. The CDR3 is 15 amino acids. Germline V gene data show CDR1 as LNHDA and CDR2 as SQIVND (reference sequence). Unmatched junction bases numbered 6, after V lost 4 bases and J lost 4 bases. This CDR3 reads CASSTKRGGLETQYF. The CDR3 bases are TGTGCCAGTAGTACCAAGCGGGGGGGCCTAGAGACCCAGTACTTC. Full variable domain (outside the CDR3, taken from reference TRBV19 and TRBJ2-5): DGGITQSPKYLFRKEGQNVTLSCEQNLNHDAMYWYRQDPGQGLRLIYYSQIVNDFQKGDIAEGYSVSREKKESFPLTVTSAQKNPTAFYLCASSTKRGGLETQYFGPGTRLLVL.

The gene calls are TRBV9 and TRBJ1-5, with D unclear. Germline V CDR1 and CDR2: SGDLS, YYNGEE. CDR3 length equals 15 residues. Deletions cut 0 bases from V and 0 bases from J, with 7 bases between. The CDR3 sequence is CASSVDGGSNQPQHF. The DNA of the CDR3 is TGTGCCAGCAGCGTAGATGGCGGTAGCAATCAGCCCCAGCATTTT.

This clone was seen only once. V gene TRBV4-1 combines with J gene TRBJ2-3; maybe TRBD2 (6 bases). This CDR3 spans 16 amino acids. The germline V and J ends were trimmed by 5 bases and 3 bases, with 18 bases remaining between them. The germline CDR1 and CDR2 sequences are MGHRA and YSYEKL. This chain's CDR3 is CASSTRDSPTTDTQYF. For the CDR3, the DNA is TGCGCCAGCAGCACCCGGGACTCCCCTACTACAGATACGCAGTATTTT.

The chain recombines TRBV6-1 with TRBJ2-7, with a tentative D call TRBD1 (8 bases). This CDR3 is built from 15 residues. Looked up from germline, CDR1 is MNHNS and CDR2 is SASEGT. V was clipped by 6 bases and J by 5 bases, with 20 bases between them. The CDR3 DNA is TGTGCCAGCAGAGGGGGGGGGACAGGCAACGACGAGCAGTACTTC. This gives the protein CASRGGGTGNDEQYF.

The rearrangement uses TRBV9 and TRBJ2-3; the match to TRBD2 covers 7 bases. The CDR3 consists of 15 residues. The germline V gene has CDR1 SGDLS and CDR2 YYNGEE. Unmatched junction bases numbered 9, after V lost 0 bases and J lost 8 bases. This chain's CDR3 is CASSVVGGGHVTQYF. Here the CDR3 DNA reads TGTGCCAGCAGCGTAGTGGGGGGAGGGCATGTTACGCAGTATTTT. The full variable domain, completed using reference TRBV9 and TRBJ2-3, is DSGVTQTPKHLITATGQRVTLRCSPRSGDLSVYWYQQSLDQGLQFLIQYYNGEERAKGNILERFSAQQFPDLHSELNLSSLELGDSALYFCASSVVGGGHVTQYFGPGTRLTVL.

V usage is TRBV4-1 and J usage is TRBJ2-1, with D possibly being TRBD1 (5 bases). Looked up from germline, CDR1 is MGHRA and CDR2 is YSYEKL. The ends were cut back, 0 bases at V and 0 bases at J, with 9 bases in the middle. The CDR3 is 16 amino acids. CDR3 sequence (DNA): TGCGCCAGCAGCCAAGAAGCCGACAGCTCCTACAATGAGCAGTTCTTC. Amino acids: CASSQEADSSYNEQFF.

The genes are TRBV6-5 and TRBJ2-7; 7 bases map to TRBD2. The J segment lost 2 bases and the V segment lost 5 bases, leaving 3 bases of the junction unmatched. Germline loops: CDR1 MNHEY, CDR2 SVGAGI. The CDR3 runs to 13 residues. This chain's CDR3 is CASSPGTTYEQYF. CDR3 in DNA: TGTGCCAGCAGTCCCGGGACTACCTACGAGCAGTACTTC.

CDR3 region: CASSQGGGGANNEQFF. In nucleotides, the CDR3 is TGTGCCAGCAGCCAGGGTGGCGGGGGGGCCAACAATGAGCAGTTCTTC. V gene TRBV4-2 combines with J gene TRBJ2-1; 9 bases are a match to TRBD2. Germline assignment: CDR1 LGHNA and CDR2 YNFKEQ. This CDR3 contains 16 residues. Trimming took 3 bases from V and 5 from J; bases not matched to a gene: 8.

The gene calls are TRBV4-1 and TRBJ2-3; 8 positions agree with TRBD1. The CDR3 is made up of 16 amino acids. V dropped 1 base and J dropped 1; count of bases not matched to a gene: 4. The germline V gene has CDR1 MGHRA and CDR2 YSYEKL. The CDR3 loop reads CASSQVPDRGTDTQYF. The CDR3 DNA is TGCGCCAGCAGCCAAGTCCCGGACAGGGGCACAGATACGCAGTATTTT.

V usage is TRBV11-3 and J usage is TRBJ2-5, with TRBD2 matching 10 bases. Trimming removed 0 bases from V and 4 bases from J; junction bases left unmatched: 8. The CDR3 totals 17 residues. Germline values: CDR1 SGHNT, CDR2 YENEEA. In DNA, the CDR3 is TGTGCCAGCAGCTTAGATGTGAGCCTAGCGGGAGTAGAGACCCAGTACTTC. This translates into CASSLDVSLAGVETQYF.

V gene TRBV5-1 combines with J gene TRBJ2-6; 7 positions agree with TRBD1. Germline V gene sequence: CDR1 SGHRS, CDR2 YFSETQ. V lost 5 bases, J lost 0 bases, and 2 bases stayed unmatched. The CDR3 runs 15 residues. DNA of the CDR3: TGCGCCAGCAGTAGGACAGGCTCTGGGGCCAACGTCCTGACTTTC. This translates into CASSRTGSGANVLTF.

This sequence joins TRBV12-5 and TRBJ1-2; D gene uncertain. The V end was cut by 2 bases, the J end by 5 bases, with 6 bases between. The CDR3 totals 12 residues. Germline V gene lookup returns CDR1 LGHNT and CDR2 FRNRAP. CDR3 coding DNA: TGTGCTAGTGGTTTGCCGGGATATGGCTACACCTTC. Translating it yields CASGLPGYGYTF.

V gene TRBV20-1 combines with J gene TRBJ1-2; D is unclear. V lost 6 bases to trimming and J lost 5 bases, with 10 bases between them. The CDR3 is 11 amino acids. CDR1 is DFQATT, CDR2 SNEGSKA, per germline (reference sequence). The CDR3 spells CSALGIYGYTF. The CDR3 coding sequence is TGCAGTGCACTCGGGATTTATGGCTACACCTTC.

This chain links TRBV6-1 with TRBJ2-7; no reliable D call. Germline CDR1 and CDR2: MNHNS and SASEGT. The CDR3 is made up of 11 amino acids. The ends were cut back, 5 bases at V and 3 bases at J, with 5 bases in the middle. The CDR3 sequence is CASSKYYEQYF. The CDR3 DNA reads as TGTGCCAGCAGTAAATACTACGAGCAGTACTTC.